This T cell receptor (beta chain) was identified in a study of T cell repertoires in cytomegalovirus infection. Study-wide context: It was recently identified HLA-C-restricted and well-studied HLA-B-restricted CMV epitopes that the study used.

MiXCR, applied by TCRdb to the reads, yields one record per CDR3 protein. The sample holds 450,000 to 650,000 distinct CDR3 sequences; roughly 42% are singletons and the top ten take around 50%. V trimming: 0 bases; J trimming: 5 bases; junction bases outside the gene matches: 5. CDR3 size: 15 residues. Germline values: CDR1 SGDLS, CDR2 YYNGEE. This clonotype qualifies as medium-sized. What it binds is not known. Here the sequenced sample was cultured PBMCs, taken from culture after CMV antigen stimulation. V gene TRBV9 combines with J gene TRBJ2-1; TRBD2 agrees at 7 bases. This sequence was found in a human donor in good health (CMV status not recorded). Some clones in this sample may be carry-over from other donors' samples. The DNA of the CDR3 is TGTGCCAGCAGCGTAGTGGGTAGCGGGCACAATGAGCAGTTCTTC. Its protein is CASSVVGSGHNEQFF.